The 4 T cell receptor beta chains given below trace back to one sample, sequenced in a study of Tregs in tolerant kidney transplant recipients. Assay: immunoSEQ multiplex PCR; the TCRdb copy retains only in-frame clones and omits some. The sample carries about 15,000 clones, 53% recorded once. These receptors' antigens are unknown. FACS sorting followed a roughly six-day coculture of CFSE-labeled recipient PBMCs with irradiated graft donor PBMCs. The specimen comprised CD4+ T cells from blood cultured with allogeneic cells, sampled before the transplant. Receptors originate from a human patient who received a combined kidney and bone marrow transplant.

The chain couples TRBV5-1 to TRBJ2-7; 8 bases match TRBD2. CDR3 length equals 14 residues. The germline CDR1 and CDR2 sequences are SGHRS and YFSETQ. The trim removed 2 bases at V and 3 bases at J, leaving 4 bases unmatched. This CDR3 is CASSFGGGIYEQYF. In nucleotides, the CDR3 is TGCGCCAGCAGCTTCGGGGGGGGAATCTACGAGCAGTACTTC.

This clone is medium-sized in the sample. V and J are TRBV5-1 and TRBJ2-5; unclear D gene. Germline assignment: CDR1 SGHRS and CDR2 YFSETQ. Deletions cut 3 bases from V and 4 bases from J, with 10 bases between. CDR3 length: 13 amino acids. The CDR3 region is CASSSPAVETQYF. The CDR3, as DNA: TGCGCCAGCAGCTCGCCGGCGGTAGAGACCCAGTACTTC.

The chain uses TRBV27 and TRBJ2-1, with 12 bases identical to TRBD2. Germline V gives CDR1 MNHEY, CDR2 SMNVEV (reference sequence). The trim removed 3 bases at V and 8 bases at J, leaving 8 bases unmatched. The CDR3 is 16 residues long. The CDR3 reads CASSFLLAGGPDEQFF. The CDR3 bases are TGTGCCAGCAGTTTCCTCCTAGCGGGAGGGCCGGATGAGCAGTTCTTC.

There are a few counts of this clone. The chain links TRBV7-9 to TRBJ1-2; D is possibly TRBD1 (5 bases). The CDR3 has 15 amino acids. V shed 5 bases and J shed 0 bases, with 13 bases lying between them. Germline V gives CDR1 SEHNR, CDR2 FQNEAQ (reference sequence). The CDR3, as DNA: TGTGCCAGCAGCGACCGGACGACAGCTAACTATGGCTACACCTTC. Residues: CASSDRTTANYGYTF.